This is a list of T cell receptor beta chains from one sample in a study of blood T cell repertoires in COVID-19. Sequencing was performed with immunoSEQ multiplex PCR; in TCRdb, only in-frame clones are kept and a portion is missing. The data show under 500,000 clones, about 89% seen once. The specimen was peripheral blood. The receptors were gathered from a woman under 40 with acute or convalescent COVID-19. The CDR3 runs from the conserved cysteine through the conserved F or W. A D gene is named only where the DNA matches it firmly. Expanded clones are given a class, and other clones once, few, many or no size at all.

d_gene,abundance,v_gene,j_gene,CDR3aa,CDR3nt
TRBD1,.,TRBV15,TRBJ1-5,CATSSGGWDRGNQPQHF,TGTGCCACCAGCAGCGGCGGGTGGGACAGGGGTAATCAGCCCCAGCATTTT
.,.,TRBV7-3,TRBJ2-3,CASSLRGGKDTQYF,TGTGCCAGCAGCTTAAGGGGGGGCAAAGATACGCAGTATTTT
.,.,TRBV5-1,TRBJ2-7,CASSADYEQYF,TGCGCCAGCTCCGCGGACTACGAGCAGTACTTC
.,.,TRBV2,TRBJ1-3,CASSEGRGHTIYF,TGTGCCAGCAGTGAAGGCAGGGGTCACACCATATATTTT
.,.,TRBV6-8,TRBJ2-3,CASRELAHRADTQYF,TGTGCCAGCAGAGAACTAGCCCATCGGGCTGATACGCAGTATTTT
.,.,TRBV3-1/TRBV3-2,TRBJ1-1,CASSEARNTEAFF,TGTGCCAGCAGCGAGGCACGGAACACTGAAGCTTTCTTT
TRBD1,.,TRBV18,TRBJ2-7,CASSPDRDIGYEQYF,TGTGCCAGCTCACCAGACAGGGACATCGGCTACGAGCAGTACTTC
.,.,TRBV4-1,TRBJ2-1,CASSQDLREQFF,TGCGCCAGCAGCCAAGATCTTCGGGAGCAGTTCTTC
.,.,TRBV7-3,TRBJ1-1,CASSPGGSSTEAFF,TGTGCCAGCAGCCCCGGAGGGAGCAGCACTGAAGCTTTCTTT
TRBD1,.,TRBV2,TRBJ1-1,CASTTLGRTGGLTEAFF,TGTGCCAGCACTACTCTTGGGCGGACAGGGGGCTTGACTGAAGCTTTCTTT
.,.,TRBV6-5,TRBJ1-5,CASSSQGYDQPQHF,TGTGCCAGCAGCTCACAGGGTTACGATCAGCCCCAGCATTTT
.,few,TRBV28,TRBJ2-5,CASSFLSEETQYF,TGTGCCAGCAGTTTTCTGTCAGAAGAGACCCAGTACTTC
.,.,TRBV21-1,TRBJ2-7,CASSKGGGGAPPSSYEQYF,TGTGCCAGCAGCAAAGGTGGCGGGGGGGCCCCACCAAGCTCCTACGAGCAGTACTTC
.,few,TRBV2,TRBJ1-5,CASSEQGGQPQHF,TGTGCCAGCAGTGAACAGGGAGGTCAGCCCCAGCATTTT
TRBD2,.,TRBV18,TRBJ2-5,CASSPPPAGAGAQYF,TGTGCCAGCTCACCACCTCCCGCAGGAGCGGGGGCCCAGTACTTC
.,.,TRBV29-1,TRBJ1-5,CSVGSQPQHF,TGCAGCGTTGGTAGTCAGCCCCAGCATTTT
.,.,TRBV28,TRBJ1-5,CASRGVIENSNQPQHF,TGTGCCAGCCGGGGGGTCATTGAAAATAGCAATCAGCCCCAGCATTTT
TRBD2,.,TRBV10-1,TRBJ2-3,CASSDPGLAGSADTQYF,TGCGCCAGCAGTGACCCCGGACTAGCGGGATCAGCAGATACGCAGTATTTT
TRBD2,.,TRBV14,TRBJ2-5,CASSQEAGVGETQYF,TGTGCCAGCAGCCAAGAAGCGGGGGTAGGGGAGACCCAGTACTTC
TRBD1,.,TRBV24-1,TRBJ2-2,CATRAQGADTGELFF,TGTGCCACCAGGGCACAGGGGGCGGACACCGGGGAGCTGTTTTTT
.,.,TRBV7-9,TRBJ2-3,CASSYGQGEADTQYF,TGTGCCAGCAGCTATGGGCAGGGTGAGGCAGATACGCAGTATTTT
.,.,TRBV30,TRBJ1-1,CAWSVRGGPTEAFF,TGTGCCTGGAGTGTACGGGGGGGCCCAACTGAAGCTTTCTTT
TRBD1,few,TRBV19,TRBJ1-5,CASGTDRDGGNQPQHF,TGTGCCAGTGGTACGGACAGGGACGGGGGCAATCAGCCCCAGCATTTT
TRBD1,.,TRBV9,TRBJ1-6,CASSATGTGASSPLHF,TGTGCCAGCAGCGCGACCGGGACAGGGGCATCATCACCCCTCCACTTT
.,.,TRBV4-1,TRBJ2-1,CASSQVQADNEQFF,TGCGCCAGCAGCCAAGTACAGGCTGACAATGAGCAGTTCTTC
TRBD1,few,TRBV5-1,TRBJ2-2,CASSSTGTGDTGELFF,TGCGCCAGCAGCTCAACCGGGACAGGGGACACCGGGGAGCTGTTTTTT
TRBD2,once,TRBV6-6,TRBJ2-3,CASKIGGATDTQYF,TGTGCCAGCAAAATCGGGGGGGCCACAGATACGCAGTATTTT
TRBD1,.,TRBV5-6,TRBJ1-2,CASRGGTGEGRSYGYTF,TGTGCCTCCAGGGGCGGGACAGGGGAAGGTCGAAGCTATGGCTACACCTTC
.,.,TRBV11-2,TRBJ2-5,CASSFNRLGGIETQYF,TGTGCCAGCAGCTTCAACCGACTAGGGGGCATAGAGACCCAGTACTTC
TRBD2,.,TRBV28,TRBJ2-5,CASSLWARASGGQETQYF,TGTGCCAGCAGTTTATGGGCTAGGGCTAGCGGGGGTCAAGAGACCCAGTACTTC
.,.,TRBV30,TRBJ2-1,CAWSLGTYNEQFF,TGTGCCTGGAGTCTGGGCACCTACAATGAGCAGTTCTTC
.,.,TRBV11-2,TRBJ1-1,CASSLVDSPHTEAFF,TGTGCCAGCAGCTTAGTGGACAGCCCCCACACTGAAGCTTTCTTT
.,.,TRBV19,TRBJ1-2,CASSLLRVVDYGYTF,TGTGCCAGTAGCCTCCTCAGGGTTGTTGACTATGGCTACACCTTC
TRBD1,.,TRBV19,TRBJ1-1,CASSREGQSLTEAFF,TGTGCCAGTAGCCGGGAGGGACAGAGTTTGACTGAAGCTTTCTTT
.,.,TRBV30,TRBJ2-5,CAWGRGSGETQYF,TGTGCCTGGGGTCGCGGATCCGGTGAGACCCAGTACTTC
.,.,TRBV12-3/TRBV12-4,TRBJ1-2,CASSSGDYGYTF,TGTGCCAGCAGTTCAGGGGACTATGGCTACACCTTC
.,few,TRBV18,TRBJ1-3,CASSRQSSSGNTIYF,TGTGCCAGCTCCCGACAGTCGAGCTCTGGAAACACCATATATTTT
.,.,TRBV6-1,TRBJ1-2,CASSFPAGELYGYTF,TGTGCCAGCAGTTTCCCGGCAGGGGAACTCTATGGCTACACCTTC
.,few,TRBV4-1,TRBJ2-7,CASSYTGQGRDEQYF,TGCGCCAGCAGCTACACGGGGCAGGGGCGAGACGAGCAGTACTTC
TRBD2,.,TRBV6-1,TRBJ2-7,CASSEARASGTYEQYF,TGTGCCAGCAGTGAAGCGCGGGCTAGCGGAACCTACGAGCAGTACTTC
TRBD2,.,TRBV18,TRBJ2-7,CASSPVSGGPTYEQYF,TGTGCCAGCTCCCCGGTTAGCGGGGGCCCTACCTACGAGCAGTACTTC
TRBD1,.,TRBV29-1,TRBJ2-7,CSVRQGVYEQYF,TGCAGCGTCCGACAGGGTGTGTACGAGCAGTACTTC
TRBD1,.,TRBV4-1,TRBJ1-2,CASSPSLDRAINYGYTF,TGCGCCAGCAGCCCCTCTCTGGACAGGGCGATTAACTATGGCTACACCTTC
.,.,TRBV19,TRBJ1-3,CAGRGGPGNTIYF,TGTGCCGGGCGGGGCGGTCCTGGAAACACCATATATTTT
.,.,TRBV7-6,TRBJ1-1,CASSLGRELNTEAFF,TGTGCCAGCAGCTTAGGACGGGAGCTGAACACTGAAGCTTTCTTT
.,once,TRBV7-3,TRBJ1-1,CASSLAGENTEAFF,TGTGCCAGCAGCTTAGCGGGGGAGAACACTGAAGCTTTCTTT
TRBD1,once,TRBV7-9,TRBJ1-6,CASSPGGQFYNSPLHF,TGTGCCAGCAGCCCAGGGGGACAGTTCTATAATTCACCCCTCCACTTT
.,.,TRBV6-1,TRBJ2-7,CASSEARGLYEQYF,TGTGCCAGCAGTGAAGCGAGGGGACTTTACGAGCAGTACTTC
TRBD2,once,TRBV4-1,TRBJ2-7,CASSQAGGTYEQYF,TGCGCCAGCAGCCAGGCGGGGGGTACCTACGAGCAGTACTTC
TRBD1,.,TRBV4-2,TRBJ2-7,CASSPPPYRGLIYEQYF,TGTGCCAGCAGCCCGCCCCCATACAGGGGCCTAATCTACGAGCAGTACTTC
.,.,TRBV5-4,TRBJ2-5,CASSLNSKETQYF,TGTGCCAGCAGCTTGAACAGCAAAGAGACCCAGTACTTC
.,.,TRBV28,TRBJ1-6,CASSRLSTSFPYNSPLHF,TGTGCCAGCAGTCGTTTAAGTACTTCATTCCCCTATAATTCACCCCTCCACTTT
.,.,TRBV7-9,TRBJ2-7,CASDSGKAYEQYF,TGTGCCAGCGATTCGGGGAAAGCCTACGAGCAGTACTTC
.,.,TRBV2,TRBJ2-1,CASSELAGGYNEQFF,TGTGCCAGCAGTGAATTGGCAGGGGGGTACAATGAGCAGTTCTTC
TRBD2,once,TRBV3-1/TRBV3-2,TRBJ2-7,CASSQSSGVYEQYF,TGTGCCAGCAGCCAATCTAGCGGGGTTTACGAGCAGTACTTC
.,once,TRBV28,TRBJ2-1,CASSGSGVHEQFF,TGTGCCAGCAGCGGGTCCGGGGTCCATGAGCAGTTCTTC
.,.,TRBV28,TRBJ2-7,CASPPPRGPLSYEQYF,TGTGCCAGCCCCCCCCCTAGGGGCCCCCTCTCCTACGAGCAGTACTTC
TRBD1,.,TRBV7-2,TRBJ2-1,CASSLGQGLGNEQFF,TGTGCCAGCAGCCTGGGACAGGGATTAGGTAATGAGCAGTTCTTC
.,.,TRBV7-9,TRBJ1-1,CASSSGLMNTEAFF,TGTGCCAGCAGTTCCGGACTCATGAACACTGAAGCTTTCTTT
.,.,TRBV24-1,TRBJ2-2,CATSDTGRVAGELFF,TGTGCCACCAGTGATACAGGCCGAGTGGCCGGGGAGCTGTTTTTT